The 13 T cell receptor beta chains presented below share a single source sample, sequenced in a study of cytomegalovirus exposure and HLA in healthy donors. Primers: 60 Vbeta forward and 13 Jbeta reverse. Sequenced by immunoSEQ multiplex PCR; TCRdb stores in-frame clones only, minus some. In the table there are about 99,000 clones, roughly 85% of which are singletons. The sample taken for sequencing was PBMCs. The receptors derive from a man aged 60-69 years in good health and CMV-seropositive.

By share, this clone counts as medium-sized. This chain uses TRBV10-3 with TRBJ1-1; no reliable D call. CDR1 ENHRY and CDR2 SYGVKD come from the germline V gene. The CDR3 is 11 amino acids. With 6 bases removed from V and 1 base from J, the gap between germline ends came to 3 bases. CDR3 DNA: TGTGCCATCAGGGCGAACACTGAAGCTTTCTTT. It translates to CAIRANTEAFF.

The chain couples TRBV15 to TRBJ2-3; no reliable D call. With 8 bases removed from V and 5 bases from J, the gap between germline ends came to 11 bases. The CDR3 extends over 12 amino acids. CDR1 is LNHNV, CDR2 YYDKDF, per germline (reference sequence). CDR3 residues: CATSPRQDTQYF. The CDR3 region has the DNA TGTGCCACCTCCCCTAGGCAAGATACGCAGTATTTT.

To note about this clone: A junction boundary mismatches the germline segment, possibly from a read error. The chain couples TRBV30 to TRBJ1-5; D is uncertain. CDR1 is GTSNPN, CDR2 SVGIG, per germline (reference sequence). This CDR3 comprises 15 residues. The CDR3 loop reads CAWSTGLFSNQPQHF. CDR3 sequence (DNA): TGTGCTTGGAGTACTGGGCTTTTTAGCAATCAGCCCCAGCATTTT. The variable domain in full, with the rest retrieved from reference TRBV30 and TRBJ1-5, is SQTIHQWPATLVQPVGSPLSLECTVEGTSNPNLYWYRQAAGRGLQLLFYSVGIGQISSEVPQNLSASRPQDRQFILSSKKLLLSDSGFYLCAWSTGLFSNQPQHFGDGTRLSIL.

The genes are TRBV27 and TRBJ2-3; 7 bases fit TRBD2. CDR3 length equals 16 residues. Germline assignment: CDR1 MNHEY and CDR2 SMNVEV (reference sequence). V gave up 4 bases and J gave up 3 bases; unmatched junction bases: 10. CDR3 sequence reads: CASSSPSRGGTDTQYF. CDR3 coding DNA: TGTGCCAGCAGTTCCCCCTCCCGGGGAGGGACAGATACGCAGTATTTT.

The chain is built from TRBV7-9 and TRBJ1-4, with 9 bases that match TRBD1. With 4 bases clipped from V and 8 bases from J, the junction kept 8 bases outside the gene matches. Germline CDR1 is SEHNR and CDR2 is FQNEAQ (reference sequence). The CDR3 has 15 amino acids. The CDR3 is CASSSGTGLWEKLFF. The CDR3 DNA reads TGTGCCAGCAGCTCCGGGACAGGGCTGTGGGAAAAACTGTTTTTT.

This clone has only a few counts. This CDR3 reads CASSPPLAGEDTQYF. CDR3 coding DNA: TGTGCCAGCTCACCGCCCCTAGCGGGGGAAGATACGCAGTATTTT. The rearrangement joins TRBV18 to TRBJ2-3; TRBD2 matches at 10 bases. Per the germline V gene, CDR1 is KGHSH and CDR2 is LQKENI. The V and J ends lost 3 bases and 5 bases, in that order; junction bases with no gene match: 5. The CDR3 has 15 residues.

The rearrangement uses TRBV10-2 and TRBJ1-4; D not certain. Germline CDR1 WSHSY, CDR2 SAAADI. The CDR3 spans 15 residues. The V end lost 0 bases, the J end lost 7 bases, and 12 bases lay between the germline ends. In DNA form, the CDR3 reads TGCGCCAGCAGTGAGTCTACCATAACGGGTGAAAAACTGTTTTTT. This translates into CASSESTITGEKLFF.

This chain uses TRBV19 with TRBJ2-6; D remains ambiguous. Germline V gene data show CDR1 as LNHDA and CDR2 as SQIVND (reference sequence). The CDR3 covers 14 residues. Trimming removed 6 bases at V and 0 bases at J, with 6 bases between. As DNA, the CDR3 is TGTGCCAGTAGACAGCTCTCTGGGGCCAACGTCCTGACTTTC. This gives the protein CASRQLSGANVLTF.

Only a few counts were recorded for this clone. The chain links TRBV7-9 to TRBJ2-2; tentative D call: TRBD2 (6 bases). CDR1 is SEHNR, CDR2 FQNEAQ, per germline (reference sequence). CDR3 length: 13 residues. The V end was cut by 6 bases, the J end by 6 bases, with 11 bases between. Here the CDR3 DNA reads TGTGCCAGCAGGCCATCTAGCGCCGGGGAGCTGTTTTTT. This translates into CASRPSSAGELFF.

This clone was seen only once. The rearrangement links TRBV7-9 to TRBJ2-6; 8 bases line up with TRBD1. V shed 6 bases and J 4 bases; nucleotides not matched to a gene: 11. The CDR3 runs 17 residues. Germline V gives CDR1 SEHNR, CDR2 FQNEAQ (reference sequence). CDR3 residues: CASSNAQGARGANVLTF. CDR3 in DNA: TGTGCCAGCAGTAACGCCCAGGGGGCGCGGGGGGCCAACGTCCTGACTTTC.

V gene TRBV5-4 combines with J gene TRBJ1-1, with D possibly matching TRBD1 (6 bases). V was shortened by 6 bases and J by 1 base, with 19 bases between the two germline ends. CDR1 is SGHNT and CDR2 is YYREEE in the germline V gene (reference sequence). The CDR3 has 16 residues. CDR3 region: CASNGGRSLANTEAFF. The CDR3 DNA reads TGTGCCAGCAACGGGGGGCGGAGCCTGGCGAACACTGAAGCTTTCTTT.

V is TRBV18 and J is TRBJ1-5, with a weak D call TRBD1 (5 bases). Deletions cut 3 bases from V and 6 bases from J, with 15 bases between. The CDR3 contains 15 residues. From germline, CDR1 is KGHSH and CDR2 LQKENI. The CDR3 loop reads CASSPRAGLAQPQHF. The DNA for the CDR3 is TGTGCCAGCTCACCCCGGGCAGGGCTGGCTCAGCCCCAGCATTTT. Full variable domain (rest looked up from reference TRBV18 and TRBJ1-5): NAGVMQNPRHLVRRRGQEARLRCSPMKGHSHVYWYRQLPEEGLKFMVYLQKENIIDESGMPKERFSAEFPKEGPSILRIQQVVRGDSAAYFCASSPRAGLAQPQHFGDGTRLSIL.

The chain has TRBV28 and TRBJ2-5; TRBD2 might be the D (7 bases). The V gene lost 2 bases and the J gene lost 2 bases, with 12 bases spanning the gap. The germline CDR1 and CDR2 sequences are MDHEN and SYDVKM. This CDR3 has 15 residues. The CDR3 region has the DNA TGTGCCAGCAGTTTACCAGGGGAGGGTCAAGAGACCCAGTACTTC. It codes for CASSLPGEGQETQYF. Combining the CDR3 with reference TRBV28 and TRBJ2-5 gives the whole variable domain DVKVTQSSRYLVKRTGEKVFLECVQDMDHENMFWYRQDPGLGLRLIYFSYDVKMKEKGDIPEGYSVSREKKERFSLILESASTNQTSMYLCASSLPGEGQETQYFGPGTRLLVL.